One and the same sample provided the 17 T cell receptor beta chains below, sequenced in a study of blood T cell repertoires in COVID-19 (dated by TCRdb to about 2020). Libraries came from the immunoSEQ multiplex PCR assay. The immuneACCESS repertoire file appears here via TCRdb, limited to in-frame rearrangements. These files lack a portion of the clones; in checked studies, under half of the deficit traces to unresolved V genes, and the cause of the others is not known. For this sample the table gives 350,000 or so clones, of which around nine tenths were detected only once. Clones ranked in the top ten supply just under 4% of the sample. The sequencing input was peripheral blood. The receptors here all came from an older woman with COVID-19, enrolled during active disease.

The chain employs TRBV27 and TRBJ1-2, with D maybe TRBD1 (5 bases). V was shortened by 5 bases and J by 8 bases, with 15 bases between the two germline ends. The germline V gene encodes CDR1 MNHEY and CDR2 SMNVEV (reference sequence). The CDR3 is 13 amino acids. This CDR3 is CASSRRVLEGYTF. In DNA form, the CDR3 reads TGTGCCAGCAGTCGCAGGGTCCTCGAGGGCTACACCTTC.

The chain combines TRBV19 with TRBJ1-2; 7 positions match TRBD1. Germline CDR1 and CDR2: LNHDA and SQIVND (reference sequence). V lost 3 bases to trimming and J lost 7 bases; unmatched junction nucleotides: 5. This CDR3 has 13 amino acids. The CDR3 nucleotides read TGTGCCAGTAGTATCAACAGGGGAGGTGGCTACACCTTC. It codes for CASSINRGGGYTF.

This sequence joins TRBV27 and TRBJ1-5; D gene unclear. Between the trimmed V and J ends, which lost 8 bases and 1 base, there was a span of 21 bases. Germline V CDR1 and CDR2: MNHEY, SMNVEV (reference sequence). This CDR3 contains 17 residues. CDR3 sequence (DNA): TGTGCCAGCTGTAGACGGACTGCATCCACCAGCAATCAGCCCCAGCATTTT. Translation gives CASCRRTASTSNQPQHF.

V and J are TRBV4-1 and TRBJ2-7; TRBD1 agrees at 7 bases. The CDR3 is 16 residues long. CDR1 MGHRA and CDR2 YSYEKL come from the germline V gene. V lost 3 bases to trimming and J lost 6 bases; unmatched junction nucleotides: 14. The chain's CDR3 is CASSQGPRQGSLEQYF. CDR3 DNA: TGCGCCAGCAGCCAGGGACCCCGACAGGGATCTCTCGAGCAGTACTTC.

V and J are TRBV7-9 and TRBJ1-4, with TRBD1 identical over 7 bases. The CDR3 spans 17 residues. V lost 5 bases, J lost 1 base, and 10 bases stayed unmatched. Germline-derived CDR1 and CDR2 are SEHNR and FQNEAQ (reference sequence). This chain's CDR3 is CASSPTPYRGTNEKLFF. The CDR3, as DNA: TGTGCCAGCAGCCCTACCCCGTACAGGGGAACTAATGAAAAACTGTTTTTT.

V usage is TRBV18 and J usage is TRBJ1-2; D is ambiguous. The V gene lost 2 bases and the J gene lost 4 bases, with 17 bases spanning the gap. The CDR3 has 16 amino acids. Germline CDR1 is KGHSH and CDR2 is LQKENI. CDR3 protein: CASSPTRALDPYGYTF. CDR3 in DNA: TGTGCCAGCTCACCAACTAGGGCCCTAGACCCCTATGGCTACACCTTC.

This clone was recorded many times. The gene calls are TRBV18 and TRBJ1-2, with 11 nucleotides matching TRBD1. Germline V gives CDR1 KGHSH, CDR2 LQKENI. CDR3 length equals 16 residues. V was clipped by 4 bases and J by 4 bases; unmatched bases: 8. The CDR3 sequence is CASSLRGTGGTYGYTF. The DNA of the CDR3 is TGTGCCAGCTCACTACGAGGGACAGGGGGTACCTATGGCTACACCTTC.

The gene calls are TRBV5-8 and TRBJ2-5; unclear D gene. The CDR3 runs to 13 residues. The V end was cut by 0 bases, the J end by 5 bases, with 8 bases between. Germline V gives CDR1 SGHTS, CDR2 YDEGEE. The CDR3 coding sequence is TGTGCCAGCAGCTTGGGACTGGGTGAGACCCAGTACTTC. This translates into CASSLGLGETQYF.

The chain is built from TRBV29-1 and TRBJ2-1; possible D gene TRBD2, 7 bases. CDR1 is SQVTM, CDR2 ANQGSEA, per germline. The V end was cut by 4 bases, the J end by 2 bases, with 21 bases between. The CDR3 is 17 residues long. CDR3 in DNA: TGCAGCGTTGCGGACCCTGGGCGGGGGCCCACCTACAATGAGCAGTTCTTC. As protein: CSVADPGRGPTYNEQFF.

J is TRBJ1-5 and V is TRBV15; D is possibly TRBD1 (5 bases). The V gene's germline CDR1 is LNHNV and CDR2 YYDKDF (reference sequence). CDR3 length: 16 amino acids. V lost 7 bases, J lost 0 bases, and 16 bases lay in between. The CDR3 sequence: CATNGGGIDSNQPQHF. In DNA, the CDR3 is TGTGCCACCAATGGGGGGGGGATTGATAGCAATCAGCCCCAGCATTTT.

This sequence joins TRBV7-3 and TRBJ2-3; D gene unclear. Germline CDR1 and CDR2: SGHTA and FQGTGA. V dropped 3 bases and J dropped 1 base, with 8 bases sitting between them. This CDR3 comprises 14 residues. The CDR3 sequence: CASSLASGTDTQYF. CDR3 DNA sequence: TGTGCCAGCAGCTTGGCCAGTGGCACAGATACGCAGTATTTT.

V is TRBV5-1 and J is TRBJ1-6; D perhaps matches TRBD1 (5 bases). Per germline, CDR1 SGHRS and CDR2 YFSETQ. The CDR3 loop spans 14 amino acids. Deletions cut 5 bases from V and 5 bases from J, with 11 bases between. CDR3 region: CASSPGGDNSPLHF. The DNA for the CDR3 is TGCGCCAGCAGTCCAGGAGGGGATAATTCACCCCTCCACTTT.

CDR3 sequence: CASHKGPGQPQHF. In nucleotides, the CDR3 is TGTGCCAGCCACAAGGGGCCAGGTCAGCCCCAGCATTTT. The chain employs TRBV7-8 and TRBJ1-5, with a possible D match to TRBD1 (5 bases). Trimming took 8 bases from V and 6 from J, leaving 14 bases between them. Germline loops: CDR1 SGHVS, CDR2 FQNEAQ. The CDR3 has 13 residues.

This clone was seen only a few times. The genes are TRBV28 and TRBJ1-4; 9 bases line up with TRBD1. This CDR3 contains 13 residues. J gave up 7 bases and V 6 bases, and 3 bases lay outside the gene matches. Germline CDR1 is MDHEN and CDR2 is SYDVKM. DNA for the CDR3: TGTGCCAGCAGAGGGACAGGGCTTGAAAAACTGTTTTTT. It encodes CASRGTGLEKLFF.

CDR3 in amino acids: CASSEGTGYNSPLHF. In DNA, the CDR3 is TGTGCCAGCAGTGAAGGGACAGGATATAATTCACCCCTCCACTTT. The V call is TRBV6-1, the J call TRBJ1-6, with 7 bases aligning to TRBD1. The CDR3 consists of 15 residues. With V trimmed by 1 base and J by 4 bases, 1 base remained unmatched. Germline V CDR1 and CDR2: MNHNS, SASEGT.

This sequence joins TRBV30 and TRBJ1-5; D call uncertain. Germline CDR1 and CDR2: GTSNPN and SVGIG (reference sequence). The CDR3 runs to 12 residues. V was trimmed by 1 base and J by 10 bases, leaving 11 bases between them. The DNA for the CDR3 is TGTGCCTGGAGTGACGGTCATCGACCCCAGCATTTT. Encoded protein: CAWSDGHRPQHF. Based on the CDR3 plus reference TRBV30 and TRBJ1-5, the full variable domain is SQTIHQWPATLVQPVGSPLSLECTVEGTSNPNLYWYRQAAGRGLQLLFYSVGIGQISSEVPQNLSASRPQDRQFILSSKKLLLSDSGFYLCAWSDGHRPQHFGDGTRLSIL.

This clone has just one count. V and J are TRBV3-1 (or the pseudogene TRBV3-2) and TRBJ1-5; D might be TRBD1 (5 bases). The V gene lost 8 bases and the J gene lost 2 bases, with 10 bases spanning the gap. The CDR3 sequence is 13 residues long. Germline assignment: CDR1 LGHDT and CDR2 YNNKEL (reference sequence). This CDR3 reads CASGAGGNQPQHF. As DNA, the CDR3 is TGTGCCAGCGGGGCGGGGGGCAATCAGCCCCAGCATTTT.